A selection of T cell receptor beta chains follows, all from one sample in a study of cytomegalovirus exposure and HLA in healthy donors. Data came from immunoSEQ multiplex PCR; TCRdb stores just in-frame clones and leaves some out. The sample contains fewer than 250,000 clones, around 87% of which appear only once. The sample taken for sequencing was PBMCs. The receptors come from a man aged 25-45 years in good health and CMV-seronegative. CDR3s include the opening cysteine and the closing phenylalanine or tryptophan. The order of the fields is D gene, clone size, V gene, J gene, CDR3 length, CDR3 protein, CDR3 DNA. D genes are given only for firm matches. Expanded clones get a size class; other rows say once, few or many, or leave the size out.

d_call: TRBD2; clone_size: -; v_call: TRBV27; j_call: TRBJ2-7; cdr3_length: 14; cdr3_aa: CASKASGGQDEQYF; cdr3_nt: TGTGCCAGCAAGGCGAGCGGGGGGCAGGACGAGCAGTACTTC
d_call: TRBD1; clone_size: -; v_call: TRBV2; j_call: TRBJ1-2; cdr3_length: 13; cdr3_aa: CASTEGQGGGYTF; cdr3_nt: TGTGCCAGCACAGAGGGACAGGGAGGTGGCTACACCTTC
d_call: TRBD1; clone_size: -; v_call: TRBV2; j_call: TRBJ2-1; cdr3_length: 16; cdr3_aa: CASSPPGQGSYNEQFF; cdr3_nt: TGTGCCAGCAGTCCCCCGGGACAGGGGTCCTACAATGAGCAGTTCTTC
d_call: -; clone_size: -; v_call: TRBV7-2; j_call: TRBJ1-1; cdr3_length: 13; cdr3_aa: CASSFAQATEAFF; cdr3_nt: TGTGCCAGCAGCTTCGCACAGGCAACTGAAGCTTTCTTT
d_call: -; clone_size: -; v_call: TRBV13; j_call: TRBJ2-2; cdr3_length: 11; cdr3_aa: CAGSLAWELFF; cdr3_nt: TGTGCCGGCAGCTTAGCATGGGAGCTGTTTTTT
d_call: TRBD2; clone_size: -; v_call: TRBV6-1; j_call: TRBJ2-1; cdr3_length: 14; cdr3_aa: CATQWTSGRVEQFF; cdr3_nt: TGTGCCACCCAATGGACTAGCGGGAGAGTTGAGCAGTTCTTC
d_call: -; clone_size: few; v_call: TRBV28; j_call: TRBJ1-2; cdr3_length: 12; cdr3_aa: CASKSGNGGYTF; cdr3_nt: TGTGCCAGCAAGTCAGGGAACGGGGGCTACACCTTC
d_call: -; clone_size: -; v_call: TRBV5-1; j_call: TRBJ2-3; cdr3_length: 13; cdr3_aa: CASTGTDTDTQYF; cdr3_nt: TGCGCCAGCACGGGGACTGACACAGATACGCAGTATTTT
d_call: TRBD1; clone_size: once; v_call: TRBV29-1; j_call: TRBJ1-1; cdr3_length: 13; cdr3_aa: CSVSRGVNTEAFF; cdr3_nt: TGCAGCGTTAGCAGGGGGGTGAACACTGAAGCTTTCTTT
d_call: -; clone_size: -; v_call: TRBV10-2; j_call: TRBJ1-3; cdr3_length: 14; cdr3_aa: CASRGRNSGNTIYF; cdr3_nt: TGCGCCAGCCGGGGGAGGAACTCTGGAAACACCATATATTTT
d_call: -; clone_size: -; v_call: TRBV28; j_call: TRBJ2-5; cdr3_length: 15; cdr3_aa: CASSRAGTDQETQYF; cdr3_nt: TGTGCCAGCAGTCGGGCGGGGACAGACCAAGAGACCCAGTACTTC
d_call: TRBD1; clone_size: -; v_call: TRBV7-9; j_call: TRBJ1-2; cdr3_length: 15; cdr3_aa: CASSSRDRVLYGYTF; cdr3_nt: TGTGCCAGCAGCAGCCGGGACAGGGTACTCTATGGCTACACCTTC
d_call: TRBD1; clone_size: -; v_call: TRBV28; j_call: TRBJ1-5; cdr3_length: 15; cdr3_aa: CASSGDRVGNQPQHF; cdr3_nt: TGTGCCAGCAGCGGGGACAGGGTGGGCAATCAGCCCCAGCATTTT
d_call: -; clone_size: -; v_call: TRBV28; j_call: TRBJ2-3; cdr3_length: 15; cdr3_aa: CASSQEGASTDTQYF; cdr3_nt: TGTGCCAGCAGTCAGGAGGGGGCTAGCACAGATACGCAGTATTTT
d_call: TRBD1; clone_size: -; v_call: TRBV5-4; j_call: TRBJ2-5; cdr3_length: 15; cdr3_aa: CASSLGQGQQETQYF; cdr3_nt: TGTGCCAGCAGCTTAGGACAGGGACAACAAGAGACCCAGTACTTC
d_call: -; clone_size: -; v_call: TRBV5-1; j_call: TRBJ1-1; cdr3_length: 14; cdr3_aa: CASSPGPPGTEAFF; cdr3_nt: TGCGCCAGCAGCCCTGGACCCCCGGGGACTGAAGCTTTCTTT
d_call: -; clone_size: -; v_call: TRBV7-9; j_call: TRBJ2-1; cdr3_length: 15; cdr3_aa: CASSLVAGSYNEQFF; cdr3_nt: TGTGCCAGCAGCTTAGTGGCGGGTTCCTACAATGAGCAGTTCTTC
d_call: -; clone_size: -; v_call: TRBV30; j_call: TRBJ2-6; cdr3_length: 17; cdr3_aa: CAWSPWTLPSGANVLTF; cdr3_nt: TGTGCCTGGAGCCCCTGGACTCTCCCCTCGGGGGCCAACGTCCTGACTTTC
d_call: TRBD2; clone_size: -; v_call: TRBV28; j_call: TRBJ2-7; cdr3_length: 13; cdr3_aa: CASSSGGTYEQYF; cdr3_nt: TGTGCCAGCAGTTCGGGGGGAACCTACGAGCAGTACTTC
d_call: -; clone_size: few; v_call: TRBV6-1; j_call: TRBJ1-1; cdr3_length: 14; cdr3_aa: CASSEELMNTEAFF; cdr3_nt: TGTGCCAGCAGTGAAGAACTGATGAACACTGAAGCTTTCTTT
d_call: TRBD1; clone_size: -; v_call: TRBV23-1; j_call: TRBJ1-5; cdr3_length: 16; cdr3_aa: CASSQAQGGVHQPQHF; cdr3_nt: TGCGCCAGCAGTCAAGCCCAGGGGGGAGTCCATCAGCCCCAGCATTTT
d_call: TRBD1; clone_size: -; v_call: TRBV27; j_call: TRBJ2-7; cdr3_length: 12; cdr3_aa: CASSPRTGEQYF; cdr3_nt: TGTGCCAGCAGTCCCCGGACAGGGGAGCAGTACTTC
d_call: TRBD1; clone_size: -; v_call: TRBV5-6; j_call: TRBJ2-6; cdr3_length: 17; cdr3_aa: CASSFYRGTSGANVLTF; cdr3_nt: TGTGCCAGCAGCTTCTACAGGGGGACCTCTGGGGCCAACGTCCTGACTTTC
d_call: -; clone_size: once; v_call: TRBV7-9; j_call: TRBJ2-7; cdr3_length: 13; cdr3_aa: CASSADSSYEQYF; cdr3_nt: TGTGCCAGCAGCGCGGACAGCTCCTACGAGCAGTACTTC
d_call: TRBD1; clone_size: -; v_call: TRBV29-1; j_call: TRBJ2-5; cdr3_length: 14; cdr3_aa: CSVPTGTDQETQYF; cdr3_nt: TGCAGCGTTCCAACAGGGACAGACCAAGAGACCCAGTACTTC